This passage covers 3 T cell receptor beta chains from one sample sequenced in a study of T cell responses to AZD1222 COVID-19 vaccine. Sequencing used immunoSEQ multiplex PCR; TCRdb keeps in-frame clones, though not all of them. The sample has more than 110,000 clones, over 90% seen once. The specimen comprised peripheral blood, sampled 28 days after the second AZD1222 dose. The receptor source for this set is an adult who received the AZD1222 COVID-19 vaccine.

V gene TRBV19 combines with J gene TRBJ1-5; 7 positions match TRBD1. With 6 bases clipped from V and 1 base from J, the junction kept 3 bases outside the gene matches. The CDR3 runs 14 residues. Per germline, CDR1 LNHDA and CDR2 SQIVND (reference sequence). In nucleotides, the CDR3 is TGTGCCAGTAGGCAGGGGGGAAGCAATCAGCCCCAGCATTTT. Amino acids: CASRQGGSNQPQHF. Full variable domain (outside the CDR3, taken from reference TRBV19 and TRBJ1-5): DGGITQSPKYLFRKEGQNVTLSCEQNLNHDAMYWYRQDPGQGLRLIYYSQIVNDFQKGDIAEGYSVSREKKESFPLTVTSAQKNPTAFYLCASRQGGSNQPQHFGDGTRLSIL.

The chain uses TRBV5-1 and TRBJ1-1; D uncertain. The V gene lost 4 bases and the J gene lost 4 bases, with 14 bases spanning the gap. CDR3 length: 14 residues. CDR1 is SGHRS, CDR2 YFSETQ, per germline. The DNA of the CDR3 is TGCGCCAGCAGCCCCCTGCCCCCCAGCACTGAAGCTTTCTTT. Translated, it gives CASSPLPPSTEAFF.

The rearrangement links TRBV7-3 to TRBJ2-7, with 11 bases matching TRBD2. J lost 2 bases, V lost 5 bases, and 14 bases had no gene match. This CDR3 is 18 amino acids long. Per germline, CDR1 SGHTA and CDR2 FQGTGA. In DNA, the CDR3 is TGTGCCAGCAGCCACACAACGTTACTAGCGGGAGAAACCTACGAGCAGTACTTC. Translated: CASSHTTLLAGETYEQYF.